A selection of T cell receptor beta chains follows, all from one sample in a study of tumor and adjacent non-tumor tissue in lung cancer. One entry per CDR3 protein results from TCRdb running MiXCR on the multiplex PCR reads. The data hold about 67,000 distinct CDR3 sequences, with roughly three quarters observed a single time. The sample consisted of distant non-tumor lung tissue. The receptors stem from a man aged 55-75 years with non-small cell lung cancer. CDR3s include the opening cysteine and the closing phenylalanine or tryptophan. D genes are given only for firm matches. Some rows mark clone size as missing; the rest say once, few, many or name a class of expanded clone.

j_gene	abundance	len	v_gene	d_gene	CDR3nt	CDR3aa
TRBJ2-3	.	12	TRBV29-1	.	TGCAGCATAGGATTTGGTGCAGATATGCAGTATTTT	CSIGFGADMQYF
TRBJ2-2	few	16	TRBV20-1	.	TGCAGTGCCTCCCGGGGTGGCGGGGAGAACACCGGGGAGCTGTTTTTT	CSASRGGGENTGELFF
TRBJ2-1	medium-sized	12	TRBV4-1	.	TGCGCCAGCTCCGACACATACAATGAGCAGTTCTTC	CASSDTYNEQFF
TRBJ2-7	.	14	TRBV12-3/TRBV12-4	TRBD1	TGTGCTAGCAGTCCCTGGACAGGGGGTTTCGAGCAGTACTTC	CASSPWTGGFEQYF
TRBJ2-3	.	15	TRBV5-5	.	TGTGCCAGCAGCCGGTTGGGAGAGCGGTCAGATAATCAGTATTTT	CASSRLGERSDNQYF
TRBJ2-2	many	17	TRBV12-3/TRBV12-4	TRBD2	TGTGCCAGCAGTTTGTTTCGCGGGAGGGGTGGCGCCGGGGAGCTGTTTTTT	CASSLFRGRGGAGELFF
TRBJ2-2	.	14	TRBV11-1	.	TGTACCAGCAGCTTAACTATCGGGTCCGGGGAGCTGTTTTTT	CTSSLTIGSGELFF
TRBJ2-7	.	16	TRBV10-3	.	TGTGCCTCAGAGGGCTGGGTGGGCCGGTGGCTTCGCGAGCAGTATTTC	CASEGWVGRWLREQYF
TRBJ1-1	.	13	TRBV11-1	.	TGTGCCAGATGCTTAGCGCCGGGGGCTGTAGCTTTCTTT	CARCLAPGAVAFF
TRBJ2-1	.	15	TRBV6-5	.	TGTGCCAACAGTTACTCGAGGCGGGAAACGGCCGAGCAGTTCTTC	CANSYSRRETAEQFF
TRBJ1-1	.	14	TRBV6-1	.	TGTGCCAGCAGTTTCAGTGGGGGGCACGATAACGCTTTCTTT	CASSFSGGHDNAFF
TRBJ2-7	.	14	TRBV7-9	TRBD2	TGTGCCAGCAGCCCTAGCGGGAGGAGCGACGAGCAGTACTTC	CASSPSGRSDEQYF
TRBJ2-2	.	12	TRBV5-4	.	TGTGCCAGCAGCGGGGATACCAGGGAGCTGCTTTTT	CASSGDTRELLF
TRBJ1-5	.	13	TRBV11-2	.	TGTGCCAGCAGCGGCGGCGGGGATCAGCCCCAGCATTTT	CASSGGGDQPQHF
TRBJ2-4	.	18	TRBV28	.	TGTGCCAGCAGTCCCGTTGGGGGTAGCAGGGTAGCCAAAAACATTCAGTACTTC	CASSPVGGSRVAKNIQYF
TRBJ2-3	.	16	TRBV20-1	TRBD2	TGCAGTGCCCCAACTAGCGGGAAGGCCGGGACAGATACGGAGTATTTT	CSAPTSGKAGTDTEYF